A single sample is the source of the 2 T cell receptor beta chains below, sequenced in a study of blood T cell repertoires in COVID-19. The table came from immunoSEQ multiplex PCR; TCRdb's copy has only in-frame clones and leaves some out. The sample has over 250,000 clones, 70% to 90% seen once; the top ten hold roughly 2%. The specimen was PBMCs or T cells enriched from blood (not recorded which). These receptor sequences come from a woman aged 60 to 75 in a cohort exposed to, infected with or recovered from COVID-19 (not recorded which).

With respect to this clone: In the same sample, other DNA sequences code for this CDR3. This chain links TRBV28 with TRBJ1-5, with D tentatively TRBD1 (5 bases). Germline V gives CDR1 MDHEN, CDR2 SYDVKM. Trimming took off 5 bases at V and 1 base at J, with 12 bases between the two ends. The CDR3 spans 15 residues. CDR3 bases: TGTGCCAGCAGTCTACCCGGGGGGAGCAATCAGCCCCAGCATTTT. This translates into CASSLPGGSNQPQHF.

The V and J genes are TRBV19 and TRBJ2-7; weak D call: TRBD1 (6 bases). The CDR3 extends over 15 amino acids. CDR1 and CDR2 (germline): LNHDA, SQIVND (reference sequence). Trimming cost V 3 bases and J 1 base, with 13 bases left between them. The CDR3 is CASSIPGTRSYEQYF. The CDR3 DNA is TGTGCCAGTAGTATCCCCGGGACAAGGTCCTACGAGCAGTACTTC.